Sequencing of this T cell receptor beta chain was carried out in a study of cytomegalovirus exposure and HLA in healthy donors. The study's findings and limits: Investigators reported 150 to 200 TCR beta chains as tied to cytomegalovirus.

V gave up 1 base and J gave up 4 bases; unmatched junction bases: 2. CDR1 is LNHNV, CDR2 YYDKDF, per germline (reference sequence). CDR3 length: 15 amino acids. As concerns this clone: Its antigen is not known.

Amplification used 60 Vbeta primers and 13 Jbeta primers. The repertoire was sequenced with immunoSEQ multiplex PCR; TCRdb's copy has only in-frame clones and lacks some. The sample has some 180,000 clones, roughly 87% seen once. This chain connects TRBV15 to TRBJ1-2; 11 bases fit TRBD1. Sample: PBMCs. This TCR came from a girl less than two years old in good health and CMV-seronegative. The CDR3 nucleotides are TGTGCCACCAGCAGAGGGACAGGGGGCGCCTATGGCTACACCTTC. Translating it yields CATSRGTGGAYGYTF.